This record looks at one T cell receptor beta chain sequence and its context. Its antigen is unknown. These data come from a study of beta chain features in type 1 diabetes. Study-wide background: All samples yielded 100 million to 140 million examined sorted cells. The study's findings and limits: There was a moderate but significant shortening of TCRB CDR3s in all four CD4+ subsets of Type 1 diabetes patients.

Every bit of the isolated RNA underwent reverse transcription, so sequencing read expressed TCRB transcripts. Sequencing used immunoSEQ multiplex PCR; TCRdb keeps in-frame clones, though not all of them. In the table there are 250,000 to 300,000 clones, over 11% of which are singletons. The V and J ends lost 3 bases and 0 bases respectively, with 15 bases between them. Germline-derived CDR1 and CDR2 are MNHEY and SMNVEV (reference sequence). CDR3 length equals 18 residues. Purity of each sorted population was above 95%. The chain uses TRBV27 and TRBJ2-6; TRBD2 is a possible D gene (5 bases). The source of this sequence is a man aged 30-40 years with type 1 diabetes. Sequencing was done on a sample of naive CD4+ T cells from blood. DNA for the CDR3: TGTGCCAGCAGTTTCCGGCAGGACTTTTTCTCTGGGGCCAACGTCCTGACTTTC. It specifies CASSFRQDFFSGANVLTF. Filled out from reference TRBV27 and TRBJ2-6, the complete variable domain reads EAQVTQNPRYLITVTGKKLTVTCSQNMNHEYMSWYRQDPGLGLRQIYYSMNVEVTDKGDVPEGYKVSRKEKRNFPLILESPSPNQTSLYFCASSFRQDFFSGANVLTFGAGSRLTVL.